This T cell receptor (beta chain) originates from a study of blood T cells in healthy people across ages. For the study at large: In model experiments, template switching was able to capture about one barcoded beta molecule for every two T cells that were present. Overall study findings and caveats: Per million T cells, TCR beta diversity dropped roughly linearly as age increased.

CDR3 size: 15 residues. Germline CDR1 and CDR2: DFQATT and SNEGSKA (reference sequence). The J segment lost 7 bases and the V segment lost 6 bases, leaving 18 bases of the junction unmatched. This clonotype was seen a handful of times. The antigen remains undetermined. With a J-beta primer mix and a sample-barcoded 5' primer, a second PCR ran about 7 to 11 cycles. TCRdb recomputed calls from the 5' RACE reads with MiXCR, one row per CDR3 protein. The table shows around 1.5 million distinct CDR3 sequences, with roughly 30% occurring only once. The individuals who served as donors were healthy Caucasians living in Russia, aged about 6 to 100.

Specimen: blood. The origin of this receptor is a woman aged 25 to 39 in good health. The chain is built from TRBV20-1 and TRBJ2-7, with 7 positions matching TRBD2. The CDR3 bases are TGCAGTGCGGCCGGGACTACGATAATACGGATGGAGCAGTACTTC. It codes for CSAAGTTIIRMEQYF.